The TCR beta chain under discussion was sequenced for a study of cytomegalovirus exposure and HLA in healthy donors. Across the whole study: HLA-typed donors were the source of around 85 million unique TCRs held in an early data release.

V was pared by 4 bases and J by 7 bases, with 12 bases of the junction left unmatched. Germline V gives CDR1 GTSNPN, CDR2 SVGIG (reference sequence). CDR3 length equals 15 residues. Study-wide results and caveats: TCR beta chains numbering 164 were designated cytomegalovirus-associated.

On this clone: The antigen is not known.

The PCR used 60 Vbeta and 13 Jbeta primers. Generated by immunoSEQ multiplex PCR, the TCRdb table keeps only in-frame clones and is missing some. The table records about 130,000 clones, 77% of them present only once. The J gene is TRBJ1-3, the V gene TRBV30; TRBD1 agrees at 8 bases. Input material: PBMCs. The sequence was collected from a man aged 30 to 45 in good health and CMV-seronegative. For the CDR3, the DNA is TGTGCCTGGACGAACGGACAGGGAGTTAGTAACACCATATATTTT. It specifies CAWTNGQGVSNTIYF. The variable domain in full, with the rest retrieved from reference TRBV30 and TRBJ1-3, is SQTIHQWPATLVQPVGSPLSLECTVEGTSNPNLYWYRQAAGRGLQLLFYSVGIGQISSEVPQNLSASRPQDRQFILSSKKLLLSDSGFYLCAWTNGQGVSNTIYFGEGSWLTVV.